Each of the 18 T cell receptor beta chains below was sequenced from the same sample in a study of OX40 agonist ivuxolimab in advanced cancers. Assay: immunoSEQ multiplex PCR; the TCRdb copy retains only in-frame clones and omits some. The sample includes tens of thousands of clones, 60% to 80% seen only once; the top ten take around 2%. The specimen comprised CD4+ or CD8+ T cells sorted from blood, sampled in a trial of the OX40 agonist ivuxolimab. Receptor source: an adult with an advanced solid tumor such as melanoma, head and neck, liver or kidney cancer.

Here the CDR3 reads CASSSGRLWSNQPQHF. As DNA, the CDR3 is TGTGCCAGCAGCTCGGGCCGACTTTGGAGCAATCAGCCCCAGCATTTT. V gene TRBV7-9 combines with J gene TRBJ1-5; D not resolved. Deletions cut 4 bases from V and 1 base from J, with 14 bases between. Per the germline V gene, CDR1 is SEHNR and CDR2 is FQNEAQ (reference sequence). This CDR3 contains 16 residues.

This chain connects TRBV7-2 to TRBJ2-2, with TRBD1 matching over 9 bases. The CDR3 covers 16 residues. Germline V lookup: CDR1 SGHTA, CDR2 FQGNSA. The junction had 5 bases not matched to a gene; V was cut back by 1 base and J by 5 bases. The CDR3 sequence is CASSLGGQGRTGELFF. In DNA, the CDR3 is TGTGCCAGCAGCTTAGGGGGACAGGGTCGGACCGGGGAGCTGTTTTTT.

The chain uses TRBV5-1 and TRBJ2-1; D is perhaps TRBD2 (5 bases). This CDR3 region has 14 residues. The germline CDR1 and CDR2 sequences are SGHRS and YFSETQ. V lost 0 bases and J lost 9, with 13 bases in between. CDR3 nucleotide sequence: TGCGCCAGCAGCTTGGTCAGTGAAGGGAGTGAGCAGTTCTTC. Protein: CASSLVSEGSEQFF.

This chain uses TRBV6-1 with TRBJ2-1; 7 positions agree with TRBD1. V lost 10 bases, J lost 7 bases, and 13 bases stayed unmatched. Germline V CDR1 and CDR2: MNHNS, SASEGT. The CDR3 totals 14 residues. CDR3 nucleotide sequence: TGTGCCAACGGGGCCAGTAGGGGGCCGAATGAGCAGTTCTTC. Encoded protein: CANGASRGPNEQFF.

The V gene is TRBV13, the J gene TRBJ2-1, with 8 bases matching TRBD2. The CDR3 runs to 14 residues. The ends lost 6 bases at V and 7 bases at J; junction bases unmatched: 8. Looked up from germline, CDR1 is PRHDT and CDR2 is FYEKMQ (reference sequence). The CDR3 here is CASRGLDGLNEQFF. The CDR3 DNA reads TGTGCCAGCAGGGGACTAGATGGATTGAATGAGCAGTTCTTC.

This clone occurred a few times. The chain links TRBV18 to TRBJ1-3; TRBD1 matches 7 bases. V dropped 4 bases and J dropped 0; count of bases not matched to a gene: 3. The germline CDR1 and CDR2 sequences are KGHSH and LQKENI. This CDR3 has 15 amino acids. The CDR3 here is CASSRGTDSGNTIYF. In nucleotides, the CDR3 is TGTGCCAGCTCACGGGGGACAGACTCTGGAAACACCATATATTTT.

This clone was seen only a few times. The rearrangement links TRBV5-4 to TRBJ2-7, with D unclear. CDR3 length: 12 amino acids. V lost 3 bases, J lost 6 bases, and 10 bases lay in between. CDR1 and CDR2 from the germline V gene are SGHNT and YYREEE (reference sequence). The CDR3: CASSSSVGEQYF. CDR3 bases: TGTGCCAGCAGCTCCTCAGTGGGCGAGCAGTACTTC.

This clone has only one observation. This chain links TRBV6-1 with TRBJ1-3; perhaps TRBD1 as D (5 bases). Between the trimmed V and J ends, which lost 1 base and 0 bases, there was a span of 13 bases. Germline values: CDR1 MNHNS, CDR2 SASEGT. CDR3 size: 17 residues. Here the CDR3 DNA reads TGTGCCAGCAGTGAAGTCGCAACAGGTTACTCTGGAAACACCATATATTTT. This encodes CASSEVATGYSGNTIYF.

The chain couples TRBV2 to TRBJ2-2; maybe TRBD2 (6 bases). Trimming removed 2 bases at V and 4 bases at J, with 11 bases between. This CDR3 is built from 15 residues. Germline CDR1 reads SNHLY; CDR2 reads FYNNEI. CDR3 residues: CASSEREISTGELFF. The DNA of the CDR3 is TGTGCCAGCAGTGAACGGGAGATATCCACCGGGGAGCTGTTTTTT.

The rearrangement links TRBV5-1 to TRBJ2-7; D perhaps matches TRBD2 (6 bases). Germline V gives CDR1 SGHRS, CDR2 YFSETQ. The V end was cut by 4 bases, the J end by 0 bases, with 14 bases between. There are 15 residues in the CDR3. The CDR3 DNA reads as TGCGCCAGCAGCGGAGACGGGAGTAGCTCCTACGAGCAGTACTTC. This translates into CASSGDGSSSYEQYF.

The rearrangement links TRBV27 to TRBJ1-2; D remains unclear. Germline V gene data show CDR1 as MNHEY and CDR2 as SMNVEV (reference sequence). V was clipped by 5 bases and J by 5 bases, with 15 bases between them. The CDR3 spans 14 residues. The DNA of the CDR3 is TGTGCCAGCAGTCCTCTCCCCGGTCTTTATGGCTACACCTTC. Protein product: CASSPLPGLYGYTF.

The chain is built from TRBV28 and TRBJ1-2; a weak D match, TRBD1 (6 bases). CDR1 is MDHEN and CDR2 is SYDVKM in the germline V gene. This CDR3 has 12 amino acids. Trimming cost V 7 bases and J 4 bases, with 10 bases left between them. This CDR3 reads CASMLQGYGYTF. DNA of the CDR3: TGTGCCAGCATGTTACAGGGCTATGGCTACACCTTC.

The chain employs TRBV5-1 and TRBJ2-7; D gene ambiguous. Germline-derived CDR1 and CDR2 are SGHRS and YFSETQ. The CDR3 has 14 amino acids. Trimming pared 2 bases from V and 1 base from J, leaving 10 bases between. In DNA, the CDR3 is TGCGCCAGCAGCTTAGGACCGCCTTCCTACGAGCAGTACTTC. Translating it yields CASSLGPPSYEQYF.

This clone was counted once. The V and J genes are TRBV7-8 and TRBJ2-1; 9 nucleotides align to TRBD2. The CDR3 runs to 17 residues. V was pared by 4 bases and J by 7 bases, with 14 bases of the junction left unmatched. Germline V CDR1 and CDR2: SGHVS, FQNEAQ. CDR3 nucleotide sequence: TGTGCCAGCAGCTCCCGTGTGCTGCGGGAGGGTGTGAATGAGCAGTTCTTC. Translation gives CASSSRVLREGVNEQFF.

For this clone: The sample contains more than one DNA sequence encoding this CDR3. The gene calls are TRBV5-1 and TRBJ2-5, with TRBD2 matching over 11 bases. The trim removed 0 bases at V and 4 bases at J, leaving 2 bases unmatched. The CDR3 totals 15 residues. CDR1 SGHRS and CDR2 YFSETQ come from the germline V gene. CDR3 loop: CASSLALAGAETQYF. The CDR3 DNA reads as TGCGCCAGCAGCTTGGCACTAGCGGGAGCAGAGACCCAGTACTTC.

The chain employs TRBV11-2 and TRBJ1-1; D is unresolved. Germline V CDR1 and CDR2: SGHAT, FQNNGV. The CDR3 has 13 residues. V was trimmed by 5 bases and J by 0 bases, leaving 7 bases between them. The CDR3 reads CASSRNMNTEAFF. CDR3 coding DNA: TGTGCCAGCAGCCGTAACATGAACACTGAAGCTTTCTTT.

The chain carries TRBV7-9 and TRBJ2-1; D gene ambiguous. Germline V gene data show CDR1 as SEHNR and CDR2 as FQNEAQ (reference sequence). CDR3 length: 13 residues. Trimming removed 5 bases at V and 3 bases at J, with 8 bases between. CDR3: CASSHPLYNEQFF. CDR3 coding DNA: TGTGCCAGCAGCCATCCCCTCTACAATGAGCAGTTCTTC.

The chain couples TRBV7-3 to TRBJ2-2; no reliable D call. This CDR3 region has 13 residues. In germline, CDR1 is SGHTA, CDR2 FQGTGA. Trimming pared 2 bases from V and 6 bases from J, leaving 7 bases between. CDR3 nucleotides: TGTGCCAGCAGCTTATCAAGTTCCGGGGAGCTGTTTTTT. It yields the protein CASSLSSSGELFF.